This T cell receptor (beta chain) was captured in a study of beta chain features in type 1 diabetes (dated by TCRdb to the late 2010s). Turning to the overall study: Mean age, gender distribution, total cell number and subset yield did not differ between patients and healthy donors. A total of 90 million to 120 million sorted cells were examined across all samples, and a strong correlation was observed between cell number per subset and RNA yield. Whereas all 28 donors provided naive and central memory subsets, regulatory and stem cell-like memory subsets were isolated from just 8 patients and about 8 healthy donors. In the study, recently diagnosed type 1 diabetes patients and matched healthy donors were compared on the TCRB repertoires of their sorted circulating CD4+ T cell subsets. Here is what the overall study found, with its caveats: Because cDNA was sequenced instead of genomic DNA, activated cells with high expression could be over-represented, although the groups did not differ in activation or CD3 levels. At VDJ recombination sites, patients with type 1 diabetes made fewer insertions and deleted more nucleotides, a pattern implying thymic rearrangement abnormalities. Shorter templates might have been favored by PCR, but patient and control samples were amplified and corrected together, so both groups would have been affected equally by any skew. Naive, central memory and regulatory TCRB repertoires appeared more similar among patients than among healthy donors. HLA sub-analyses involved small numbers of individuals, so any influence of HLA type on TCRB rearrangement remained unresolved. A moderate but significant shortening of TCRB CDR3 length was observed in type 1 diabetes patients in all four CD4+ subsets.

This clone was observed a few times. The antigen this receptor binds is unknown. Per-base quality was not reported, and no clone a single base away is much larger than it. A single peripheral blood draw of about 120 mL on average was collected from each donor into heparinised tubes. A BD FACSAria II was used to sort naive, central memory, regulatory and stem cell-like memory CD4+ T cells with a panel that included CD45RO, CCR7, CD25, CD127, CD95 and CD27. All sorted populations exceeded 95% purity. PBMCs were isolated immediately by Lymphoprep density gradient centrifugation and stained directly without culture. Samples were stained and sorted in pairs, with one healthy donor and one patient per experiment, so that batch effects were minimized. The High Capacity cDNA Reverse Transcription Kit was used to reverse transcribe all of the isolated RNA, meaning that expressed TCRB transcripts were what got sequenced. Naive, central memory and regulatory T cell samples underwent deep immunoSEQ sequencing, averaging around 4 million total reads per sample. After sorted cells were lysed in RLT buffer, RNA was extracted with DNase-treated RNeasy Micro or Mini kits, with the choice depending on cell number. To prevent cross-contamination, every cell subset was processed on its own, while patient and healthy donor samples were processed together. The immunoSEQ multiplex PCR was used to amplify TCRB sequences from cDNA, generating 87-bp fragments that spanned the CDR3 region. Amplicons were sequenced on the Illumina HiSeq platform. As for the original processing: Synthetic template baselines were used to correct PCR bias computationally, reads within Hamming distance 2 were collapsed together, and singletons that could not be merged were discarded. Reads were aligned against IMGT to assign V, D and J genes, CDR3 length and insertions or deletions at six rearrangement sites. Within each subset, clonotype counts were normalized to sorted cell number, and only after that were true diversity and Gini coefficients computed with the tcR R package. The overlap coefficient, calculated on TCRB nucleotide sequences, was used to measure repertoire sharing. Sourced from immuneACCESS, this table was stored by TCRdb with only in-frame sequences that have V and J called. A share of the clones is absent; for the studies checked, an unresolved V gene accounts for under half, and the remainder has no known explanation. For V, J and clone size, that table is used; D and trimming come from the DNA. Counted in this sample were 300,000 to 350,000 clones; about a tenth of them appeared once. Jointly, the top ten make up about 1% of the sample.

The specimen was central memory CD4+ T cells from blood. The sequence was obtained from a man younger than 45 with type 1 diabetes.

This receptor carries the CDR3 CASGAGGRGGEKLFF. The DNA is TGTGCCAGCGGAGCAGGGGGCCGAGGGGGTGAAAAACTGTTTTTT. The sequence links TRBV7-9 to TRBJ1-4, with TRBD1 identical over 8 junction bases. As encoded in the germline V gene (reference sequence), CDR1 is SEHNR while CDR2 is FQNEAQ. The CDR3, cysteine through phenylalanine, is 15 amino acids long. The entry retains the CDR3 DNA only, 45 bases that are in frame from base 1. At the junction V is shortened by 8 bases and J by 7 bases; bases outside the gene matches: 12.